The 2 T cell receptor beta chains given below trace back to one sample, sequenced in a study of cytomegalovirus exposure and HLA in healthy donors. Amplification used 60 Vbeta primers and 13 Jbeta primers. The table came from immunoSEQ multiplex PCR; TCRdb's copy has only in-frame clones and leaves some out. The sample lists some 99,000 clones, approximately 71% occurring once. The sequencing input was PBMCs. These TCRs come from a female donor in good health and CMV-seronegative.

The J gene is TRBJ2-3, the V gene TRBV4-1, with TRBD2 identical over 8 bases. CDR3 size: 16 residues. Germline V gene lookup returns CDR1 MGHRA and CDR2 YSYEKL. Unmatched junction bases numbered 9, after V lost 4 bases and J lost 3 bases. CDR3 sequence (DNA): TGCGCCAGCAGCCCCCGAGGTAGCGGGGATACAGATACGCAGTATTTT. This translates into CASSPRGSGDTDTQYF.

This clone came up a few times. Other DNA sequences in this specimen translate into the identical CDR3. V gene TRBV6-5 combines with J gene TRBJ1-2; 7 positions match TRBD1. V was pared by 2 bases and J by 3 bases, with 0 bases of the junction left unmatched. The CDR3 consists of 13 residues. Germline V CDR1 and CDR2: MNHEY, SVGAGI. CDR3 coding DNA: TGTGCCAGCAGTTACACAGGGGACTATGGCTACACCTTC. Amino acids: CASSYTGDYGYTF.